This T cell receptor beta chain was captured in a study of blood T cells in healthy people across ages. Study observations and caveats: Roughly linearly, TCR beta diversity per million T cells fell as age increased.

Germline lookup yields CDR1 GTSNPN and CDR2 SVGIG (reference sequence). This CDR3 contains 15 residues. Between the trimmed V and J ends, which lost 4 bases and 4 bases, there was a span of 16 bases. Combining a sample-barcoded 5' primer with a J-beta primer mix, a second PCR ran for roughly 6 to 12 cycles. TCRdb re-called the 5' RACE reads through MiXCR, storing one row per CDR3 protein. The sample contains 630,000 or so distinct CDR3 sequences, 25% to 30% of which appear only once. There were healthy Caucasian individuals from Russia, aged roughly 6 to 95, serving as donors. Each sample yielded at least 6 million isolated PBMCs. Regarding this clonotype: Its antigen remains unknown.

The rearrangement links TRBV30 to TRBJ2-2; TRBD2 might be the D (5 bases). The sequence was collected from a woman of 80 years or more in good health. Sequences were obtained from blood. The CDR3 nucleotides are TGTGCCTGGACACGAAGGCCCCGGGGCACCGGGGAGCTGTTTTTT. Its protein product is CAWTRRPRGTGELFF.